This T cell receptor beta chain was obtained from a study of cytomegalovirus exposure and HLA in healthy donors. General study findings and limits: Excluded: some indistinguishable V segments such as TRBV6-2 and TRBV6-3.

Primers included in the PCR were 60 Vbeta and 13 Jbeta primers. Clones were read by immunoSEQ multiplex PCR, and TCRdb kept only the in-frame ones, dropping some. The sample shows about 160,000 clones, approximately 85% of them seen only once. At collection, donors were nominally healthy, but unrecorded immune exposures were probable. The germline CDR1 and CDR2 sequences are MGHRA and YSYEKL. This CDR3 region has 18 residues. V lost 4 bases and J lost 3, with 22 bases in between. This clone has just a few counts. Its antigen remains unknown. The specimen was PBMCs. The origin of this receptor is a man between 18 and 35 years old in good health and CMV-seropositive. This rearrangement joins TRBV4-1 to TRBJ2-1; possibly TRBD2 for D (7 bases). The CDR3 sequence is CASSPTAGGLARYNEQFF. CDR3 in DNA: TGCGCCAGCAGCCCTACCGCCGGGGGGCTAGCGCGCTACAATGAGCAGTTCTTC.